The present entry profiles one T cell receptor beta chain with its context. This sample is part of a study of shared T cell receptors in the human thymus. Data came from immunoSEQ multiplex PCR; TCRdb stores just in-frame clones and leaves some out. The sample has about 380,000 clones, 85% to 95% seen once. The sequencing input was thymocytes. The clonotype comes from a human donor.

The chain's CDR3 is CATSRLSGSPADTQYF. The DNA of the CDR3 is TGTGCCACCAGCAGACTTAGCGGGAGTCCCGCAGATACGCAGTATTTT. The genes are TRBV15 and TRBJ2-3, with TRBD2 matching 9 bases. Germline CDR1 reads LNHNV; CDR2 reads YYDKDF (reference sequence). The trim removed 2 bases at V and 4 bases at J, leaving 7 bases unmatched. CDR3 length: 16 residues.